This T cell receptor beta chain was sequenced during a study of Ad26.COV2.S vaccination and SARS-CoV-2 variants. Study-wide background: Intramuscular Ad26.COV2.S doses were given once or twice, 56 days apart.

Clones were sequenced by immunoSEQ multiplex PCR, and TCRdb holds only the in-frame ones, with some missing. Of around 270,000 clones listed, about 83% were seen once; the top ten hold just under 3%. The CDR3 sequence is 15 residues long. Germline lookup yields CDR1 LGHNA and CDR2 YNFKEQ. V was cut by 4 bases and J by 3 bases, with 13 bases left in between. Indicated treatment: roughly 19 received Ad26.COV2.S at low or high dose, single or two shots; roughly 5 received placebo; per-sample allocation not given. The investigators took samples on day 63 after the first vaccine or placebo injection. This receptor was obtained from a person between 18 and 59 years old who received the Ad26.COV2.S COVID-19 vaccine or a placebo. Sequenced material: peripheral blood, taken in a trial of Ad26.COV2.S vaccine versus placebo. The chain uses TRBV4-2 and TRBJ2-1, with a weak D call TRBD2 (6 bases). This CDR3 reads CASSRAGTRYNEQFF. For the CDR3, the DNA is TGTGCCAGCAGCCGGGCGGGGACTCGCTACAATGAGCAGTTCTTC.